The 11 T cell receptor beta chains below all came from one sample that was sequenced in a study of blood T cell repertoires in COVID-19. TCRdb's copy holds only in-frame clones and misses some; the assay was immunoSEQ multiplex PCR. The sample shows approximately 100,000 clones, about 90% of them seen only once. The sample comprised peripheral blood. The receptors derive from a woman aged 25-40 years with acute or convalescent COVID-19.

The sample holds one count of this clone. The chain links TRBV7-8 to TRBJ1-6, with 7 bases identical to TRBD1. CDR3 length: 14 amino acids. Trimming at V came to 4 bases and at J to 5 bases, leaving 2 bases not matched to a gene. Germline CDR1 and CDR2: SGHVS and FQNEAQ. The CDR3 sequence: CASSSGQNNSPLHF. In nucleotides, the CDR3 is TGTGCCAGCAGCTCGGGACAGAATAATTCACCCCTCCACTTT. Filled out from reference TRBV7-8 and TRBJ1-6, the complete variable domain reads GAGVSQSPRYKVAKRGQDVALRCDPISGHVSLFWYQQALGQGPEFLTYFQNEAQLDKSGLPSDRFFAERPEGSVSTLKIQRTQQEDSAVYLCASSSGQNNSPLHFGNGTRLTVT.

CDR3 DNA sequence: TGTGCCAGCAGTTCCCATCAGGGTAATGAAAAACTGTTTTTT. This sequence encodes CASSSHQGNEKLFF. The rearrangement uses TRBV28 and TRBJ1-4, with D tentatively TRBD1 (5 bases). With 4 bases removed from V and 4 bases from J, the gap between germline ends came to 10 bases. Germline V gene data show CDR1 as MDHEN and CDR2 as SYDVKM. This CDR3 has 14 residues.

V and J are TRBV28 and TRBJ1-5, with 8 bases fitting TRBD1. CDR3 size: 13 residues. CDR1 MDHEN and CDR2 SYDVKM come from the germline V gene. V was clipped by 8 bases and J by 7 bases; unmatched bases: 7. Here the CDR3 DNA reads TGTGCCAGCCTCGGACAGGGCAGGCAGCCCCAGCATTTT. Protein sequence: CASLGQGRQPQHF.

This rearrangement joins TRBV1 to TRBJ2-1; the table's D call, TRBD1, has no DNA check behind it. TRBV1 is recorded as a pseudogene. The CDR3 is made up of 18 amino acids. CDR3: CTSHRPGQGAIVSNEQFF. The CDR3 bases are TGCACCAGCCACCGCCCCGGACAGGGGGCGATTGTAAGCAATGAGCAGTTCTTC.

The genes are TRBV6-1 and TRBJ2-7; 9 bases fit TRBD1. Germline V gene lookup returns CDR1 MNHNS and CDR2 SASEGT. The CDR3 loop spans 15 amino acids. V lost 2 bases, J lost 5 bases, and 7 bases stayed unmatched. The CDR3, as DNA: TGTGCCAGCAGTGAACGGACAGGGGTTGGAGACGAGCAGTACTTC. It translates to CASSERTGVGDEQYF.

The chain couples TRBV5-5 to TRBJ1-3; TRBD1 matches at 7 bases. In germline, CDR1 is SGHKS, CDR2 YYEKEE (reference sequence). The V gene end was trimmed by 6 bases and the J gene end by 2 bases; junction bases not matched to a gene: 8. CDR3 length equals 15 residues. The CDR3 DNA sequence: TGTGCCAGCACCTTTTCGACAGGGCCTGGAAACACCATATATTTT. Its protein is CASTFSTGPGNTIYF.

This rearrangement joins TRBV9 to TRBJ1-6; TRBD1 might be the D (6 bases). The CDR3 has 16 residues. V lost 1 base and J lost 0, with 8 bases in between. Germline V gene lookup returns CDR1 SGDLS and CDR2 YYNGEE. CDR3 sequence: CASSVRDNSYNSPLHF. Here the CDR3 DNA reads TGTGCCAGCAGCGTAAGGGACAACTCCTATAATTCACCCCTCCACTTT.

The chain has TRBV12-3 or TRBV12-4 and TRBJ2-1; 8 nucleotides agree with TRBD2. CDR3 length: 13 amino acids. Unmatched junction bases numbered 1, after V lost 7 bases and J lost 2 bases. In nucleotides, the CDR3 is TGTGCCAGCACCGGGGGGGCCTACAATGAGCAGTTCTTC. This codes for CASTGGAYNEQFF.

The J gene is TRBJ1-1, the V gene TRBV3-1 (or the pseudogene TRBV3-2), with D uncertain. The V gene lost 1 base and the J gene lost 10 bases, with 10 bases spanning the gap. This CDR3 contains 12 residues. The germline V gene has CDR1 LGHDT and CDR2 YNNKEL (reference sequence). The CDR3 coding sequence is TGTGCCAGCAGCCAAGGCGGCCCCTTAGCTTTCTTT. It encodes CASSQGGPLAFF.

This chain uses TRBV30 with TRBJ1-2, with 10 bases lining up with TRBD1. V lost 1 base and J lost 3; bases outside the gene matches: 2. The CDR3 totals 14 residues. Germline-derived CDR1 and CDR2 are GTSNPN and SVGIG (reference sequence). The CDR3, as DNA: TGTGCCTGGAGTGGGGACAGGGGTGACTATGGCTACACCTTC. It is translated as CAWSGDRGDYGYTF.

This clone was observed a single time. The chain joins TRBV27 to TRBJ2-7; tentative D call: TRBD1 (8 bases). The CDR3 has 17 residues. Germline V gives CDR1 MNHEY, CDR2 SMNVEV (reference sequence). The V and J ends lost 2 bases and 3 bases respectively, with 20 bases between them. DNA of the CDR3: TGTGCCAGCAGTTTAGCGCTTACGACAGGGGAGGGCTACGAGCAGTACTTC. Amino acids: CASSLALTTGEGYEQYF.